The 10 T cell receptor beta chains given below trace back to one sample, sequenced in a study of blood T cell repertoires in COVID-19. Profiled with immunoSEQ multiplex PCR; TCRdb holds only in-frame clones, not every one. The repertoire holds over 85,000 clones, with around 75% as singletons. The material sequenced was peripheral blood. The receptors come from a man between 65 and 85 years old with acute or convalescent COVID-19.

J is TRBJ2-1 and V is TRBV4-2, with D perhaps matching TRBD1 (5 bases). Germline loops: CDR1 LGHNA, CDR2 YNFKEQ. This CDR3 has 15 residues. V lost 0 bases, J lost 2 bases, and 8 bases lay in between. CDR3 nucleotides: TGTGCCAGCAGCCAAGATAAGGGGACCTACAATGAGCAGTTCTTC. Encoded protein: CASSQDKGTYNEQFF.

The V call is TRBV6-5, the J call TRBJ2-7; maybe TRBD1 (8 bases). CDR1 is MNHEY and CDR2 is SVGAGI in the germline V gene. The CDR3 has 14 residues. Trimming removed 2 bases from V and 3 bases from J, with 11 bases in between. The DNA of the CDR3 is TGTGCCAGCAGTTACAACAGGGGGGGCTACGAGCAGTACTTC. This encodes CASSYNRGGYEQYF.

In this sample, this clone turned up a few times. CDR3 sequence reads: CARPRKSGQGYEQYF. The CDR3 DNA follows: TGCGCCAGGCCCCGGAAGTCGGGACAGGGCTACGAGCAGTACTTC. This chain links TRBV10-1 with TRBJ2-7; 9 bases are shared with TRBD1. CDR1 and CDR2 from the germline V gene are WNHNN and SYGVQD (reference sequence). Trimming removed 9 bases from V and 3 bases from J; junction bases left unmatched: 12. The CDR3 loop spans 15 amino acids.

The chain links TRBV4-2 to TRBJ2-5; TRBD2 agrees at 10 bases. The ends lost 0 bases at V and 4 bases at J; junction bases unmatched: 2. In germline, CDR1 is LGHNA, CDR2 YNFKEQ. The CDR3 is 15 residues long. CDR3 DNA: TGTGCCAGCAGCCAAGAAGAGCGGGGGGGAGAGACCCAGTACTTC. Residues: CASSQEERGGETQYF.

The gene calls are TRBV5-4 and TRBJ2-3; 7 bases fit TRBD2. This CDR3 has 16 residues. The germline V gene encodes CDR1 SGHNT and CDR2 YYREEE (reference sequence). V dropped 3 bases and J dropped 6; count of bases not matched to a gene: 13. The CDR3 coding sequence is TGTGCCAGCAGCTGGCAACAGCGGGGCCCCTCCGATACGCAGTATTTT. It encodes CASSWQQRGPSDTQYF.

This clone is a singleton in its sample. CDR3 in amino acids: CSASSGLALSEQYF. CDR3 sequence (DNA): TGCAGTGCTAGTTCGGGACTAGCCCTTTCCGAGCAGTACTTC. The chain recombines TRBV20-1 with TRBJ2-7, with TRBD2 identical over 9 bases. V lost 3 bases, J lost 6 bases, and 9 bases stayed unmatched. Germline assignment: CDR1 DFQATT and CDR2 SNEGSKA (reference sequence). CDR3 size: 14 residues.

The chain links TRBV6-6 to TRBJ2-3; D may be TRBD1 (7 bases). This CDR3 contains 16 residues. Germline values: CDR1 MNHNY, CDR2 SVGAGI (reference sequence). With 5 bases removed from V and 3 bases from J, the gap between germline ends came to 18 bases. The CDR3 here is CASSQTPGGWTDTQYF. DNA for the CDR3: TGTGCCAGCAGTCAGACACCAGGGGGGTGGACAGATACGCAGTATTTT.

The table lists this clone with a few counts. The chain employs TRBV7-2 and TRBJ2-7; 9 bases are shared with TRBD1. The CDR3 has 15 amino acids. Per germline, CDR1 SGHTA and CDR2 FQGNSA. The V and J ends lost 5 bases and 6 bases, in that order; junction bases with no gene match: 11. The CDR3, as DNA: TGTGCCAGCAGCCAAGGACAGGGGTGGTTGGGCGAGCAGTACTTC. Amino acids: CASSQGQGWLGEQYF.

This clone showed up just once. The V call is TRBV28, the J call TRBJ2-5, with 11 positions matching TRBD1. V lost 6 bases, J lost 4 bases, and 1 base stayed unmatched. This CDR3 spans 13 amino acids. Looked up from germline, CDR1 is MDHEN and CDR2 is SYDVKM. The CDR3 sequence: CASRGTGGETQYF. CDR3 nucleotide sequence: TGTGCCAGCAGAGGGACAGGGGGAGAGACCCAGTACTTC.

The chain employs TRBV15 and TRBJ1-5, with D unclear. Trimming removed 6 bases at V and 4 bases at J, with 7 bases between. There are 12 residues in the CDR3. The germline CDR1 and CDR2 sequences are LNHNV and YYDKDF (reference sequence). Here the CDR3 reads CATSLTNQPQHF. CDR3 DNA sequence: TGTGCCACCAGTCTCACTAATCAGCCCCAGCATTTT.